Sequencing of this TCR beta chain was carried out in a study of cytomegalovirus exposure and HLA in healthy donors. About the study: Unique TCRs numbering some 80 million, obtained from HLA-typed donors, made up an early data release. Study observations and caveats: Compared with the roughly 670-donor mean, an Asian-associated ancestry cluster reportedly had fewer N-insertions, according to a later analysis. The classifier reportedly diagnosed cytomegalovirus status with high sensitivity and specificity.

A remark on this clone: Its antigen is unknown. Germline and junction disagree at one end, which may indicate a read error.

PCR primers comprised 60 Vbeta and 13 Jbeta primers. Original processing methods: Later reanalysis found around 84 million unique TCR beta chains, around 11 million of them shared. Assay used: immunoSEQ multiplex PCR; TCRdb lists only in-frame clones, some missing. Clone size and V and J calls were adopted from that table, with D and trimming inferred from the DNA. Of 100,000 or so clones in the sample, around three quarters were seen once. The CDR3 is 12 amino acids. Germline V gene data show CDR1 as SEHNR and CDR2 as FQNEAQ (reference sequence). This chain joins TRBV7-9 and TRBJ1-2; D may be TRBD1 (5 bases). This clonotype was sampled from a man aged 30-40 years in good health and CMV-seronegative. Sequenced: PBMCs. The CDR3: CSSSIQASGYTF. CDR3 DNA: TGTTCCAGCAGCATACAGGCTTCTGGCTACACCTTC. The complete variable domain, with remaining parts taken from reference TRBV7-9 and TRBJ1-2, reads DTGVSQNPRHKITKRGQNVTFRCDPISEHNRLYWYRQTLGQGPEFLTYFQNEAQLEKSRLLSDRFSAERPKGSFSTLEIQRTEQGDSAMYLCSSSIQASGYTFGSGTRLTVV.